Here is one T cell receptor (beta chain) with its context. What it binds is not known. The data derive from a study of cytomegalovirus exposure and HLA in healthy donors. V was clipped by 10 bases and J by 7 bases; unmatched bases: 17. Germline-derived CDR1 and CDR2 are ENHRY and SYGVKD. The CDR3 consists of 16 residues. Study-wide findings and caveats: Later, an analysis found that common viral pathogens appeared to be linked with several of the most significant clusters. A later analysis linked a missense variant in DCLRE1C to the trimming of TCR beta V and J genes.

The PCR made use of 60 Vbeta and 13 Jbeta primers. Assay used: immunoSEQ multiplex PCR; TCRdb lists only in-frame clones, some missing. The repertoire consists of 130,000 or so clones, with roughly 60% occurring once and the leading ten covering under 2.5%. This rearrangement joins TRBV10-3 to TRBJ1-5, with 9 bases that match TRBD1. The material sequenced was PBMCs. The origin of this receptor is a middle-aged woman in good health and CMV-seronegative. CDR3 sequence reads: CATAIGGQGSQQPQHF. The CDR3 region has the DNA TGTGCCACCGCTATAGGAGGACAGGGGTCCCAACAGCCCCAGCATTTT.